This is a list of T cell receptor beta chains from one sample in a study of response to subunit inactivated influenza vaccine. A single record per CDR3 protein comes from TCRdb applying MiXCR to the RT-PCR reads. The sample gives about 540,000 distinct CDR3 sequences, under 30% of which show up once; 2.5% to 3.5% is in the top ten. The sample was also reused in another study, on T cells expressing NK-cell markers.

The material sequenced was CD4+ T cells sorted from PBMCs, taken about 12 days after vaccination. The source is a man aged 45-65 years who received an inactivated influenza vaccine. Both conserved end residues are part of each CDR3. Fields, in order: clone size, J gene, D gene, V gene, CDR3 protein, CDR3 DNA. The D gene is left open where the match is weak. Size tells how often a clone was seen (once, few, many) or the class of an expanded clone, and some rows leave it out.

clone size: few
J gene: TRBJ2-5
D gene: .
V gene: TRBV20-1
CDR3 protein: CSARDNRDETQYF
CDR3 DNA: TGCAGTGCTAGAGATAACAGGGACGAGACCCAGTACTTC

clone size: .
J gene: TRBJ2-7
D gene: .
V gene: TRBV15
CDR3 protein: CATSRDRNSRSYEQYF
CDR3 DNA: TGTGCCACCAGCAGAGATCGAAACAGCCGCTCCTACGAGCAGTACTTC

clone size: .
J gene: TRBJ1-2
D gene: TRBD1
V gene: TRBV5-1
CDR3 protein: CASSSGQEHYGYTF
CDR3 DNA: TGCGCCAGCAGCAGCGGACAGGAACACTATGGCTACACCTTC

clone size: .
J gene: TRBJ2-3
D gene: TRBD1
V gene: TRBV28
CDR3 protein: CASSGQGANTDTQYF
CDR3 DNA: TGTGCCAGCAGTGGACAGGGGGCAAACACAGATACGCAGTATTTT

clone size: .
J gene: TRBJ2-3
D gene: .
V gene: TRBV7-8
CDR3 protein: CASSLAGAFSTDTQYF
CDR3 DNA: TGTGCCAGCAGCTTAGCGGGGGCCTTTAGCACAGATACGCAGTATTTT

clone size: .
J gene: TRBJ1-3
D gene: .
V gene: TRBV7-2
CDR3 protein: CASSFTRAGNTIYF
CDR3 DNA: TGTGCCAGCAGCTTTACAAGGGCGGGAAACACCATATATTTT

clone size: many
J gene: TRBJ2-3
D gene: TRBD1
V gene: TRBV6-5
CDR3 protein: CASSLQGATDTQYF
CDR3 DNA: TGTGCCAGCAGTCTACAGGGGGCCACAGATACGCAGTATTTT

clone size: .
J gene: TRBJ2-6
D gene: .
V gene: TRBV2
CDR3 protein: CASTGPRAGANVLTF
CDR3 DNA: TGTGCCAGCACGGGTCCCAGGGCTGGGGCCAACGTCCTGACTTTC

clone size: .
J gene: TRBJ2-7
D gene: TRBD1
V gene: TRBV5-1
CDR3 protein: CASSLETGEYEQYF
CDR3 DNA: TGCGCCAGCAGCTTGGAGACAGGGGAGTACGAGCAGTACTTC

clone size: few
J gene: TRBJ2-2
D gene: .
V gene: TRBV18
CDR3 protein: CASSPRYTNTGELFF
CDR3 DNA: TGTGCCAGCTCACCACGATACACCAACACCGGGGAGCTGTTTTTT

clone size: many
J gene: TRBJ2-7
D gene: .
V gene: TRBV5-1
CDR3 protein: CASSRILDGTYEQYF
CDR3 DNA: TGCGCCAGCAGCCGTATTTTGGACGGAACCTACGAGCAGTACTTC

clone size: .
J gene: TRBJ2-2
D gene: .
V gene: TRBV6-1
CDR3 protein: CASREGQHFTGELFF
CDR3 DNA: TGTGCCAGCAGGGAGGGACAGCACTTTACCGGGGAGCTGTTTTTT

clone size: few
J gene: TRBJ2-7
D gene: .
V gene: TRBV7-8
CDR3 protein: CASSTRQEGGYEQYF
CDR3 DNA: TGTGCCAGCAGCACCAGACAGGAGGGGGGATACGAGCAGTACTTC

clone size: few
J gene: TRBJ2-3
D gene: .
V gene: TRBV12-3/TRBV12-4
CDR3 protein: CASSTPTKGVQYF
CDR3 DNA: TGTGCCAGCAGTACCCCCACTAAAGGTGTGCAGTATTTT

clone size: .
J gene: TRBJ1-6
D gene: .
V gene: TRBV20-1
CDR3 protein: CSAAFPTGGYNSPLHF
CDR3 DNA: TGCAGTGCAGCCTTCCCTACCGGGGGGTATAATTCACCCCTCCACTTT

clone size: .
J gene: TRBJ1-1
D gene: .
V gene: TRBV5-1
CDR3 protein: CASSLEAGWYTEAFF
CDR3 DNA: TGCGCCAGCAGCTTGGAGGCGGGATGGTACACTGAAGCTTTCTTT

clone size: .
J gene: TRBJ2-1
D gene: TRBD2
V gene: TRBV5-6
CDR3 protein: CASSPLAGGKDMWFF
CDR3 DNA: TGTGCCAGCAGCCCGCTAGCGGGAGGGAAGGACATGTGGTTCTTC

clone size: .
J gene: TRBJ2-3
D gene: .
V gene: TRBV14
CDR3 protein: CASSQDLASGTDTQYF
CDR3 DNA: TGTGCCAGCAGCCAAGATCTGGCTAGCGGCACAGATACGCAGTATTTT

clone size: few
J gene: TRBJ2-3
D gene: TRBD1
V gene: TRBV12-3/TRBV12-4
CDR3 protein: CASRGGQGRPSTDTQYF
CDR3 DNA: TGTGCCAGCAGGGGGGGACAGGGACGGCCTAGCACAGATACGCAGTATTTT

clone size: once
J gene: TRBJ2-5
D gene: TRBD2
V gene: TRBV5-4
CDR3 protein: CASSLEIAGVAQYF
CDR3 DNA: TGTGCCAGCAGCTTGGAAATAGCGGGGGTGGCCCAGTACTTC

clone size: .
J gene: TRBJ2-1
D gene: TRBD2
V gene: TRBV4-3
CDR3 protein: CASSQTSETYNEQFF
CDR3 DNA: TGCGCCAGCAGCCAAACTAGCGAGACCTACAATGAGCAGTTCTTC

clone size: .
J gene: TRBJ2-3
D gene: TRBD2
V gene: TRBV18
CDR3 protein: CASSSMGRAGDTQYF
CDR3 DNA: TGTGCCAGCTCATCGATGGGGAGGGCCGGAGATACGCAGTATTTT

clone size: many
J gene: TRBJ2-1
D gene: .
V gene: TRBV29-1
CDR3 protein: CSGGRSQGNEQFF
CDR3 DNA: TGCAGCGGTGGCAGATCTCAGGGCAATGAGCAGTTCTTC

clone size: .
J gene: TRBJ1-1
D gene: .
V gene: TRBV11-3
CDR3 protein: CASAESMNTEAFF
CDR3 DNA: TGTGCCAGCGCGGAGTCCATGAACACTGAAGCTTTCTTT

clone size: many
J gene: TRBJ1-5
D gene: .
V gene: TRBV24-1
CDR3 protein: CATSDNRGNQPQHF
CDR3 DNA: TGTGCCACCAGTGACAATAGGGGCAATCAGCCCCAGCATTTT

clone size: .
J gene: TRBJ2-5
D gene: .
V gene: TRBV5-6
CDR3 protein: CASSLAGLGSQETQYF
CDR3 DNA: TGTGCCAGCAGCTTGGCGGGGCTGGGTTCACAAGAGACCCAGTACTTC

clone size: .
J gene: TRBJ1-1
D gene: .
V gene: TRBV6-5
CDR3 protein: CASSYSMGVEAFF
CDR3 DNA: TGTGCCAGCAGTTACTCGATGGGGGTGGAAGCTTTCTTT

clone size: few
J gene: TRBJ2-7
D gene: .
V gene: TRBV20-1
CDR3 protein: CSARDWDHSSYEQYF
CDR3 DNA: TGCAGTGCTAGAGACTGGGACCACAGCTCCTACGAGCAGTACTTC

clone size: .
J gene: TRBJ2-3
D gene: .
V gene: TRBV25-1
CDR3 protein: CASSPGRRTDTQYF
CDR3 DNA: TGTGCCAGCAGTCCGGGCAGGAGGACAGATACGCAGTATTTT

clone size: few
J gene: TRBJ2-7
D gene: .
V gene: TRBV20-1
CDR3 protein: CSARGDRDLYEQYF
CDR3 DNA: TGCAGTGCTAGAGGCGACAGGGACTTATACGAGCAGTACTTC

clone size: .
J gene: TRBJ1-1
D gene: .
V gene: TRBV14
CDR3 protein: CASSHVQLNTEAFF
CDR3 DNA: TGTGCCAGCAGCCACGTCCAGCTTAACACTGAAGCTTTCTTT

clone size: few
J gene: TRBJ1-1
D gene: .
V gene: TRBV5-1
CDR3 protein: CASSSTRQDIEAFF
CDR3 DNA: TGCGCCAGCAGCTCGACGAGACAGGACATTGAAGCTTTCTTT

clone size: many
J gene: TRBJ2-4
D gene: .
V gene: TRBV12-3/TRBV12-4
CDR3 protein: CACSRGDIQYF
CDR3 DNA: TGTGCCTGTTCAAGGGGAGACATTCAGTACTTC

clone size: many
J gene: TRBJ2-7
D gene: TRBD1
V gene: TRBV24-1
CDR3 protein: CATSDGQGGKNEQYF
CDR3 DNA: TGTGCCACCAGTGATGGACAGGGCGGGAAAAACGAGCAGTACTTC

clone size: .
J gene: TRBJ2-7
D gene: TRBD2
V gene: TRBV9
CDR3 protein: CASSVGTSGSSYEQYF
CDR3 DNA: TGTGCCAGCAGCGTAGGGACTAGCGGGAGCTCCTACGAGCAGTACTTC

clone size: few
J gene: TRBJ2-1
D gene: TRBD1
V gene: TRBV7-3
CDR3 protein: CASSLKGASEQFF
CDR3 DNA: TGTGCCAGCAGCTTAAAGGGGGCCAGTGAGCAGTTCTTC

clone size: few
J gene: TRBJ2-1
D gene: TRBD2
V gene: TRBV7-9
CDR3 protein: CASIQREASYNEQFF
CDR3 DNA: TGTGCCAGCATTCAGCGGGAGGCGTCCTACAATGAGCAGTTCTTC

clone size: .
J gene: TRBJ2-7
D gene: .
V gene: TRBV20-1
CDR3 protein: CSAREPVAYEQYF
CDR3 DNA: TGCAGTGCTAGAGAACCAGTTGCCTACGAGCAGTACTTC

clone size: few
J gene: TRBJ1-1
D gene: .
V gene: TRBV20-1
CDR3 protein: CSAWRSLEAFF
CDR3 DNA: TGCAGTGCATGGCGTTCGCTTGAAGCTTTCTTT

clone size: .
J gene: TRBJ1-1
D gene: .
V gene: TRBV6-1
CDR3 protein: CASSEGPTNTEAFF
CDR3 DNA: TGTGCCAGCAGTGAAGGGCCAACGAACACTGAAGCTTTCTTT

clone size: .
J gene: TRBJ1-2
D gene: TRBD1
V gene: TRBV29-1
CDR3 protein: CSVEVRGQGGYGYTF
CDR3 DNA: TGCAGCGTTGAAGTCAGGGGGCAGGGTGGGTATGGCTACACCTTC

clone size: .
J gene: TRBJ1-6
D gene: .
V gene: TRBV7-2
CDR3 protein: CASSTIYNSPLHF
CDR3 DNA: TGTGCCAGCAGCACAATCTATAATTCACCCCTCCACTTT

clone size: .
J gene: TRBJ2-5
D gene: .
V gene: TRBV21-1
CDR3 protein: CASSRKQGREKETQYF
CDR3 DNA: TGTGCCAGCAGCAGAAAACAGGGCAGGGAGAAAGAGACCCAGTACTTC

clone size: .
J gene: TRBJ2-3
D gene: TRBD2
V gene: TRBV29-1
CDR3 protein: CALAALSGGPTDTQYF
CDR3 DNA: TGCGCCCTAGCAGCCTTAAGCGGGGGGCCCACAGATACGCAGTATTTT

clone size: many
J gene: TRBJ2-4
D gene: TRBD1
V gene: TRBV7-3
CDR3 protein: CASSRDSRNIQYF
CDR3 DNA: TGTGCCAGCAGCCGGGACAGCAGAAACATTCAGTACTTC

clone size: few
J gene: TRBJ1-6
D gene: .
V gene: TRBV5-5
CDR3 protein: CASSVRDRLSSPLHF
CDR3 DNA: TGTGCCAGCAGCGTCCGGGACCGTCTCTCGTCACCCCTCCACTTT

clone size: .
J gene: TRBJ1-2
D gene: .
V gene: TRBV4-2
CDR3 protein: CASSQDRQGRIYGYTF
CDR3 DNA: TGTGCCAGCAGCCAAGATAGGCAGGGGAGGATCTATGGCTACACCTTC

clone size: .
J gene: TRBJ1-1
D gene: .
V gene: TRBV5-1
CDR3 protein: CASSLSPLTASPSEAFF
CDR3 DNA: TGCGCCAGCAGCTTGTCCCCTCTAACTGCCTCCCCTTCTGAAGCTTTCTTT

clone size: .
J gene: TRBJ2-1
D gene: .
V gene: TRBV18
CDR3 protein: CASSQTGPEQFF
CDR3 DNA: TGTGCCAGCTCTCAAACAGGTCCTGAGCAGTTCTTC

clone size: few
J gene: TRBJ2-4
D gene: TRBD1
V gene: TRBV4-1
CDR3 protein: CASSQVFPGQLAKNIQYF
CDR3 DNA: TGCGCCAGCAGCCAAGTTTTTCCGGGACAGCTAGCCAAAAACATTCAGTACTTC

clone size: many
J gene: TRBJ2-1
D gene: .
V gene: TRBV6-2/TRBV6-3
CDR3 protein: CASGRSYNEQFF
CDR3 DNA: TGTGCCAGCGGGAGGAGCTACAATGAGCAGTTCTTC

clone size: few
J gene: TRBJ2-3
D gene: .
V gene: TRBV6-1
CDR3 protein: CASSSGTVGTDTQYF
CDR3 DNA: TGTGCCAGCTCCTCCGGGACGGTAGGCACAGATACGCAGTATTTT

clone size: few
J gene: TRBJ2-5
D gene: .
V gene: TRBV29-1
CDR3 protein: CSAESGTQYF
CDR3 DNA: TGCAGCGCGGAAAGTGGGACCCAGTACTTC

clone size: .
J gene: TRBJ2-7
D gene: TRBD2
V gene: TRBV2
CDR3 protein: CASINLEGVAGGGSYEQYF
CDR3 DNA: TGTGCCAGCATTAACCTCGAGGGAGTGGCGGGAGGAGGAAGCTACGAGCAGTACTTC

clone size: many
J gene: TRBJ1-5
D gene: TRBD1
V gene: TRBV7-2
CDR3 protein: CASSLVGTGGQPQHF
CDR3 DNA: TGTGCCAGCAGTCTTGTCGGGACAGGGGGTCAGCCCCAGCATTTT

clone size: few
J gene: TRBJ2-7
D gene: TRBD2
V gene: TRBV12-3/TRBV12-4
CDR3 protein: CASHDGLAGYEQYF
CDR3 DNA: TGTGCCAGCCATGATGGACTAGCGGGTTACGAGCAGTACTTC

clone size: many
J gene: TRBJ2-1
D gene: .
V gene: TRBV12-3/TRBV12-4
CDR3 protein: CASSFGRGDEQFF
CDR3 DNA: TGTGCCAGCAGTTTCGGCAGGGGCGATGAGCAGTTCTTC